This T cell receptor beta chain was captured in a study of control samples from healthy donors and cancer patients. CDR1 is MNHNS, CDR2 SASEGT, per germline. This CDR3 spans 11 amino acids. Assay used: immunoSEQ multiplex PCR; TCRdb lists only in-frame clones, some missing. The sample has fewer than 200,000 clones, 85% to 95% seen once. Comments on this clone: At one end the junction does not follow the germline gene, possibly because of a read error.

V gene TRBV6-1 combines with J gene TRBJ2-7, with unresolved D. What was sequenced was blood. The origin of this receptor is a woman aged 60 to 75 in good health. CDR3 protein: CVSSESGVQYF. CDR3 nucleotide sequence: TGTGTCAGCAGTGAATCTGGGGTGCAGTACTTC.